The next 8 T cell receptor beta chains were all read from a single sample in a study of control samples from healthy donors and cancer patients. Profiling relied on immunoSEQ multiplex PCR, and the TCRdb table lists in-frame clones only, not all of them. The table shows 130,000 or so clones, with around nine tenths occurring only once. The sample was blood. These TCRs come from a man younger than 45 in good health.

CDR3 sequence: CASSLTPLGVGPINEQFF. The DNA of the CDR3 is TGTGCCAGCAGCTTGACCCCTCTTGGTGTGGGACCGATTAATGAGCAGTTCTTC. The chain couples TRBV7-9 to TRBJ2-1; perhaps D is TRBD1 or TRBD2 (5 bases each). Germline assignment: CDR1 SEHNR and CDR2 FQNEAQ (reference sequence). The V end was cut by 3 bases, the J end by 7 bases, with 25 bases between. The CDR3 consists of 18 residues.

The count of this clone is one. This chain uses TRBV5-1 with TRBJ2-3, with TRBD2 matching 12 bases. CDR1 is SGHRS, CDR2 YFSETQ, per germline. The J segment lost 2 bases and the V segment lost 2 bases, leaving 3 bases of the junction unmatched. The CDR3 spans 16 residues. The CDR3 coding sequence is TGCGCCAGCAGCTTAGGACTAGCGGGGTTCACAGATACGCAGTATTTT. Translated, it gives CASSLGLAGFTDTQYF.

The chain joins TRBV29-1 to TRBJ2-7, with TRBD2 as a possible D gene (7 bases). CDR1 SQVTM and CDR2 ANQGSEA come from the germline V gene. V dropped 6 bases and J dropped 3 bases, with 18 bases sitting between them. This CDR3 is 14 amino acids long. CDR3 amino acids: CSVLVQGGIYEQYF. Written as DNA, the CDR3 is TGCAGCGTACTCGTACAGGGAGGGATCTACGAGCAGTACTTC.

This chain connects TRBV29-1 to TRBJ1-1; TRBD1 matches 8 bases. With V trimmed by 7 bases and J by 10 bases, 17 bases remained unmatched. CDR1 is SQVTM, CDR2 ANQGSEA, per germline. CDR3 size: 14 residues. As DNA, the CDR3 is TGCAGCGCCAGGAAACAGGGGGGCTCCCGGATAGCTTTCTTT. Translation: CSARKQGGSRIAFF.

The rearrangement joins TRBV5-1 to TRBJ1-6; 8 positions agree with TRBD1. Germline CDR1 and CDR2: SGHRS and YFSETQ. This CDR3 comprises 15 residues. J lost 6 bases, V lost 2 bases, and 4 bases had no gene match. The CDR3 sequence is CASSFDRGSNSPLHF. The CDR3 nucleotides are TGCGCCAGCAGCTTTGACAGGGGTAGTAATTCACCCCTCCACTTT.

The chain recombines TRBV5-1 with TRBJ2-6, with 15 bases matching TRBD2. The V segment lost 4 bases and the J segment 3 bases; nucleotides outside the gene matches: 5. Germline CDR1 is SGHRS and CDR2 is YFSETQ. The CDR3 loop spans 18 amino acids. The CDR3 reads CASSAGLAGGSGANVLTF. CDR3 coding DNA: TGCGCCAGCAGCGCGGGACTAGCGGGGGGTAGTGGGGCCAACGTCCTGACTTTC.

CDR3 sequence reads: CASRGSANNEQFF. In DNA form, the CDR3 reads TGCGCCAGCAGGGGATCAGCGAACAATGAGCAGTTCTTC. V gene TRBV10-2 combines with J gene TRBJ2-1; D gene ambiguous. V lost 6 bases and J 5 bases, leaving 11 bases between the germline ends. Germline V CDR1 and CDR2: WSHSY, SAAADI. The CDR3 is made up of 13 amino acids.

CDR3 sequence: CASSTYRGRMDTEAFF. CDR3 in DNA: TGCGCCAGCAGCACCTACAGGGGGCGCATGGACACTGAAGCTTTCTTT. This chain links TRBV5-1 with TRBJ1-1, with 9 bases fitting TRBD1. There are 16 residues in the CDR3. V trimming: 4 bases; J trimming: 3 bases; junction bases outside the gene matches: 10. Germline V CDR1 and CDR2: SGHRS, YFSETQ.